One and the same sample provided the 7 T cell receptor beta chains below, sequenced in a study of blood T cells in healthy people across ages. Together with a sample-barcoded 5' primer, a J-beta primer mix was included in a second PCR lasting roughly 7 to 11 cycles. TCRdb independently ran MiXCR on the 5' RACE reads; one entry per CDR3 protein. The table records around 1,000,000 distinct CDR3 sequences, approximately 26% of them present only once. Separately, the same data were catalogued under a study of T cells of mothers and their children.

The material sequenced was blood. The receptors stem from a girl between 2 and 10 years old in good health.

The CDR3 sequence is CASSPSGTSPGNEQFF. The CDR3 DNA is TGTGCCAGCAGCCCCTCGGGGACTAGTCCAGGCAATGAGCAGTTCTTC. V and J are TRBV9 and TRBJ2-5; 8 nucleotides match TRBD2. The better agreement between TRBJ2-1 and the DNA end casts doubt on the J call. The germline gives CDR1 SGDLS, CDR2 YYNGEE. CDR3 length: 16 residues.

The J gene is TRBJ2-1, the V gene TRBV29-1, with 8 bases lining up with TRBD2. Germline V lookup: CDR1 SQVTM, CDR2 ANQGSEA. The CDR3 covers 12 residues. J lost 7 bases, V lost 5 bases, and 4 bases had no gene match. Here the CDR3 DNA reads TGCAGCGTTAAAGCGGGAGCAAATGAGCAGTTCTTC. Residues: CSVKAGANEQFF.

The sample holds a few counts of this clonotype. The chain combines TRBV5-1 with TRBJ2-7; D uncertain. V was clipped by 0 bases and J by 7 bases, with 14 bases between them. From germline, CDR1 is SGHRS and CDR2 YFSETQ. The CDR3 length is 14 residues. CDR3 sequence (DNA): TGCGCCAGCAGCTTGGGACCTTCAGCCCGGGAGCAGTACTTC. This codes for CASSLGPSAREQYF.

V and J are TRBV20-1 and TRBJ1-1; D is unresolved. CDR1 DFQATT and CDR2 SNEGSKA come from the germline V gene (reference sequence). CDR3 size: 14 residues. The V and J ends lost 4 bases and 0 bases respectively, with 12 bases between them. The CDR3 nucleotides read TGCAGTGCTACTGGCGTTAACATGAACACTGAAGCTTTCTTT. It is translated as CSATGVNMNTEAFF.

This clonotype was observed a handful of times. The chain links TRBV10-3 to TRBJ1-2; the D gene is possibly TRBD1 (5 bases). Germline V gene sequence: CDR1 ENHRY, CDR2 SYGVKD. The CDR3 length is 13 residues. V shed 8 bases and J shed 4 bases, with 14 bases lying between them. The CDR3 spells CAIEDRGAYGYTF. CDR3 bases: TGTGCCATCGAGGATAGGGGAGCCTATGGCTACACCTTC.

This chain's CDR3 is CASSFSDHQETQYF. CDR3 coding DNA: TGTGCCAGCAGCTTCTCAGATCACCAAGAGACCCAGTACTTC. This chain links TRBV7-9 with TRBJ2-5, with D hard to call. With 3 bases removed from V and 0 bases from J, the gap between germline ends came to 8 bases. The CDR3 covers 14 residues. Germline V gives CDR1 SEHNR, CDR2 FQNEAQ (reference sequence).

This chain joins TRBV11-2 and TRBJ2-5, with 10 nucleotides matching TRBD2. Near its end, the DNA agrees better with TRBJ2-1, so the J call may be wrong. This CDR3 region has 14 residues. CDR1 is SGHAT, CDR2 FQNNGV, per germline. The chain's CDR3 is CASSYLAGDPEQFF. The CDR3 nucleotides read TGTGCCAGCAGCTACCTAGCGGGAGATCCTGAGCAGTTCTTC.